This record looks at one TCR beta chain sequence and its context. Its antigen is not identified. This entry is derived from a study of T cell repertoires in cytomegalovirus infection. Overall study context: Indications came from public TCR beta signatures; they pointed to CMV infection and to a matching HLA type.

TCRdb re-called the reads with MiXCR, one entry per CDR3 protein. The sample lists some 590,000 distinct CDR3 sequences, around 40% occurring once. Findings of the study overall: It was HLA-C-restricted CMV-specific TCR beta clonotypes that dominated the response ex vivo.

Looked up from germline, CDR1 is MNHEY and CDR2 is SVGAGI. This CDR3 is built from 15 residues. The V end lost 8 bases, the J end lost 0 bases, and 11 bases lay between the germline ends. The chain carries TRBV6-5 and TRBJ2-6; D possibly matches TRBD1 or TRBD2 (6 bases each). This sequence originates from a human donor in good health (CMV status not recorded). Some clones in this sample may be carry-over from other donors' samples. Sequenced here: cultured PBMCs, sampled from culture after CMV antigen stimulation. The CDR3 is CASGGGHSGANVLTF. CDR3 sequence (DNA): TGTGCCAGCGGAGGGGGGCACTCTGGGGCCAACGTCCTGACTTTC.